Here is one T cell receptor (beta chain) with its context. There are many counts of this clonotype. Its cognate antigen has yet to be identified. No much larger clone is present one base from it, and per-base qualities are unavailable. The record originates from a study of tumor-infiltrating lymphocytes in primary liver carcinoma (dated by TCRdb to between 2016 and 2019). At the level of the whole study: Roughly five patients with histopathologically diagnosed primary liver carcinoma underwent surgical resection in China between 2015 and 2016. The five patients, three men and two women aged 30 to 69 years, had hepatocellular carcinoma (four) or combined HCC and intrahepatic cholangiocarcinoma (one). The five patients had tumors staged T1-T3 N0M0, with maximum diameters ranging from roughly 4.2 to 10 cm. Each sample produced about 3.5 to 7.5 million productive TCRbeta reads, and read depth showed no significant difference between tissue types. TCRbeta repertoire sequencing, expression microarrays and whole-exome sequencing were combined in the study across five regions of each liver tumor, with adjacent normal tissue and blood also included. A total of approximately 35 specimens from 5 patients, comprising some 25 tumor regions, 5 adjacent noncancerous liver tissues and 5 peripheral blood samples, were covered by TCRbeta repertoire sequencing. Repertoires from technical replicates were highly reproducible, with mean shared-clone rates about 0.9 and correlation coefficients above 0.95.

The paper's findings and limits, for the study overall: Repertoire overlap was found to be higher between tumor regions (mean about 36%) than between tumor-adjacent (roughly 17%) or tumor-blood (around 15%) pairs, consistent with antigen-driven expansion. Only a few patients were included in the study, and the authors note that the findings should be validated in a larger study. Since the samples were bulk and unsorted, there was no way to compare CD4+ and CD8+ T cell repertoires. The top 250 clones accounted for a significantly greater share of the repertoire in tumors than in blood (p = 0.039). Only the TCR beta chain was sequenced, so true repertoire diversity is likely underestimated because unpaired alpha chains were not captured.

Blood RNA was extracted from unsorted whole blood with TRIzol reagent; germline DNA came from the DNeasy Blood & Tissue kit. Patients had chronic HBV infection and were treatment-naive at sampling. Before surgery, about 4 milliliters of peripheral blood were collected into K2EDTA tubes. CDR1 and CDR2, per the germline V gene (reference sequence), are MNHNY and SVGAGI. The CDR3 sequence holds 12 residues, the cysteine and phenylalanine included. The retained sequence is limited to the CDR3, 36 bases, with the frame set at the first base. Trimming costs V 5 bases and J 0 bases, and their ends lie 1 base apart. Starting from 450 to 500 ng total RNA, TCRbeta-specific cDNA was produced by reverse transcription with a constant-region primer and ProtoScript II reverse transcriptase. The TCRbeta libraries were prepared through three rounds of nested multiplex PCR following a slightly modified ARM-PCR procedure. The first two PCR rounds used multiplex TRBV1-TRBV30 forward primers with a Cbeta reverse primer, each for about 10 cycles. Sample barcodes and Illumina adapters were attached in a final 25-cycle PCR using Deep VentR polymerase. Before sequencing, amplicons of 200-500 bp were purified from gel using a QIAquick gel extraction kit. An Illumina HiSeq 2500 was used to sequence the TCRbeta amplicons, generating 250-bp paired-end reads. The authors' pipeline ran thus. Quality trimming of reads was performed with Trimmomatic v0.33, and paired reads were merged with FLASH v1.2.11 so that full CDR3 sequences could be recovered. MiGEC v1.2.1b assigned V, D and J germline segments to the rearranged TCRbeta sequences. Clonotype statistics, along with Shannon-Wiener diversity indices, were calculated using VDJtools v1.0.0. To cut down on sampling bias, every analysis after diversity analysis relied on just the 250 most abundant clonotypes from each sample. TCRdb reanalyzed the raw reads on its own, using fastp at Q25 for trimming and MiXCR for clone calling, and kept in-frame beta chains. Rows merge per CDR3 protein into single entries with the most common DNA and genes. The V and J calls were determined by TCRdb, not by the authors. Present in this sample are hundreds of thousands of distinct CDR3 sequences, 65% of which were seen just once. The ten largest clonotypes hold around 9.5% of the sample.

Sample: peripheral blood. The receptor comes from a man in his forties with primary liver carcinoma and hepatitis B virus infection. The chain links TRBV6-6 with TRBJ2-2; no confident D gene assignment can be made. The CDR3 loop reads CASSPNTGELFF. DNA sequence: TGTGCCAGCAGTCCGAACACCGGGGAGCTGTTTTTT.